This paragraph reports one T cell receptor (beta chain). This sample stems from a study of blood T cell repertoires in COVID-19. Sequencing was performed with immunoSEQ multiplex PCR; in TCRdb, only in-frame clones are kept and a portion is missing. There are about 440,000 clones in the sample; 75% to 90% occur only once, and around 4.4% lies in the top ten. Trimming pared 4 bases from V and 7 bases from J, leaving 14 bases between. CDR3 size: 13 residues. Germline CDR1 and CDR2: SGDLS and YYNGEE. The sequencing sample was made of peripheral blood. The chain recombines TRBV9 with TRBJ1-1; D uncertain. The sequence derives from a woman aged 25-40 years with acute or convalescent COVID-19. The CDR3 here is CASSPRGAGEAFF. DNA of the CDR3: TGTGCCAGCAGCCCTCGGGGTGCAGGTGAAGCTTTCTTT.